Below are 3 T cell receptor beta chains sequenced from a single sample in a study of T cell repertoires in cytomegalovirus infection (dated by TCRdb to the late 2010s). Sequencing used an Illumina HiSeq 1500. TCRdb trimmed public reads at Q25 via fastp, called clones via MiXCR and kept in-frame beta chains. Each CDR3 protein appears once, grouped with its most common genes and DNA. The sample data list hundreds of thousands of distinct CDR3 sequences, and roughly 30% of these were observed just once. The ten largest clones represent roughly 13% of the sample. The sample comprised PBMCs. These TCRs come from a human donor in good health (CMV status not recorded). Some clones in this sample may be carry-over from other donors' samples.

Regarding this clonotype: At one of its ends the junction is not consistent with the germline gene, which may arise from a read error. The rearrangement links TRBV5-3 to TRBJ1-2; possibly TRBD1 for D (6 bases). TRBV5-3 is an ORF; its function is uncertain. The CDR3 is 15 amino acids. CDR3 amino acids: CASSLARGAVSGYTF. As DNA, the CDR3 is TGTGCCAGCAGCTTGGCCCGGGGGGCCGTGAGTGGCTACACCTTC.

Remarks on this clonotype: One junction end disagrees with the germline gene, perhaps due to a read error. This chain uses TRBV7-9 with TRBJ1-4, with a tentative D call TRBD1 (5 bases). Germline CDR1 and CDR2: SEHNR and FQNEAQ (reference sequence). This CDR3 contains 14 residues. CDR3 nucleotide sequence: TGTGCCAGCAGCTTGGCAGGGAAAACTGAAAAACTGTTATTT. As protein: CASSLAGKTEKLLF.

This clonotype was picked up many times. The chain recombines TRBV7-8 with TRBJ2-3; TRBD1 or TRBD2 may be the D gene (5 bases each). The CDR3 sequence is 17 residues long. V lost 0 bases, J lost 0 bases, and 13 bases lay in between. The V gene's germline CDR1 is SGHVS and CDR2 FQNEAQ. CDR3 nucleotides: TGTGCCAGCAGCTTAGCGAGGGGCGCTTCTAGCACAGATACGCAGTATTTT. As protein: CASSLARGASSTDTQYF.